This T cell receptor (beta chain) was recovered during a study of blood T cell repertoires in COVID-19 (dated by TCRdb to 2018 to 2021). General notes on the study: Samples covering the acute and convalescent phases of COVID-19 were provided by collaborators in the United States, Italy and Spain. Samples came from the ongoing ImmuneRACE study (first 160 participants) plus 1,254 subjects from 6 global collaborators. A de-identified subject ID, COVID-19 status, age in years and sex were almost always included in the sample metadata. The repertoires were released in a freely available public database meant as a resource for research on the immune response to SARS-CoV-2. Where available, HLA class I and class II types were obtained from metadata supplied by the sample provider rather than from assay-based typing. Subjects who had been exposed to COVID-19, were actively infected with it, or had recovered from it provided the deeply sampled blood TCRbeta repertoires that made up the dataset. The prospective study material was composed of cDNA or gDNA derived from T cells, B-cell-depleted T cells, or PBMCs.

Summary of the overall study and its limitations: How much clinical and demographic metadata was included differed by source and by participant, and the metadata was provided uncurated.

TCRbeta CDR3 regions were amplified from genomic DNA using the immunoSEQ Assay, a bias-controlled multiplex PCR. Regarding the original processing steps: The number of nucleated cells in each sample was estimated from the amplification of reference gene primers within the assay. To quantify the absolute abundance of each unique TCRbeta CDR3 rearrangement, sequence reads were collapsed and filtered. For each sample, productive Simpson clonality was calculated as the square root of Simpson's diversity index across productive rearrangements. In its TCRdb copy, this immuneACCESS table keeps in-frame sequences only and misses some clones. Where compared with another copy, unresolved V genes explain less than half of these, and the others have no known cause. The DNA gave D and trimming, while V, J and clone size come from that table. The sample profile shows just over 350,000 clones; about 88% of them were found once. 2.5% to 3% of the sample rests with the top ten.

After removal of 0 bases from V and 10 bases from J, the junction retains 8 bases not matched to a gene. There are 15 amino acids in the CDR3, from cysteine to phenylalanine inclusive. The read is trimmed to its CDR3 DNA, 45 bases read in frame from base 1. CDR1 and CDR2 are read off the germline V gene as ENHRY and SYGVKD. Of note for this clone: Its specific antigen is unknown. No per-base quality is available; no much larger clone lies one base away.

Participants in the prospective study were enrolled through a virtual design, were aged about 18 to 100 years, and lived in 24 United States geographic areas. In the prospective study, participants were assigned to cohorts based on the clinical history participants reported in a screening survey and a study questionnaire. Recovered participants in ImmuneRACE Cohort 3 were defined as having two consecutive negative NP/OP PCR tests, clearance from a healthcare professional, or resolution of symptoms. In the prospective study, mobile phlebotomists collected whole blood, serum and a nasopharyngeal or oropharyngeal swab from each participant. Prospective study participants could optionally give additional blood draws and questionnaires over an approximately two-month period. Before DNA extraction, blood samples from the prospective study were shipped at room temperature or frozen.

This sequence uses TRBV10-3 and TRBJ2-1; 8 bases in the junction line up with TRBD2. The specimen sequenced was PBMCs or T cells enriched from blood (not recorded which). This TCR derives from a woman in her 30s who had recovered from COVID-19. The CDR3 region: CAISESGTRRLEQFF. The bases are TGTGCCATCAGTGAGTCGGGGACTAGACGGTTGGAGCAGTTCTTC.